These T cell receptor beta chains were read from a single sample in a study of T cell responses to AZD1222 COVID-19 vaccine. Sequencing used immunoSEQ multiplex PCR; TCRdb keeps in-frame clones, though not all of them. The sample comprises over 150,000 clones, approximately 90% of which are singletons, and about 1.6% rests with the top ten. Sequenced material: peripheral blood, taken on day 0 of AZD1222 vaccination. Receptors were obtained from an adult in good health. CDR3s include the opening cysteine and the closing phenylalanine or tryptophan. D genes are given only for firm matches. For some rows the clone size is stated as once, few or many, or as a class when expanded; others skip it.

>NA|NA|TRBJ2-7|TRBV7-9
CASSRGQNLGYEQYF
TGTGCCAGCAGTAGGGGACAAAATCTGGGCTACGAGCAGTACTTC
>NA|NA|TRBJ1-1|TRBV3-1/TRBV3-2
CASSQVMNTEAFF
TGTGCCAGCAGCCAAGTCATGAACACTGAAGCTTTCTTT
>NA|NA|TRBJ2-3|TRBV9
CASSVEDSHTDTQYF
TGTGCCAGCAGCGTAGAAGATTCCCACACAGATACGCAGTATTTT
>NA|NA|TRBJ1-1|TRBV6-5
CASSYSGYPNTEAFF
TGTGCCAGCAGTTACTCCGGGTACCCGAACACTGAAGCTTTCTTT
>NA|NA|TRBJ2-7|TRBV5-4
CASSSDLSVYEQYF
TGTGCCAGCAGCTCCGACCTGTCGGTTTACGAGCAGTACTTC
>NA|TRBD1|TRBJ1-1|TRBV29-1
CSAHRQGNTEAFF
TGCAGCGCTCACCGACAGGGCAACACTGAAGCTTTCTTT
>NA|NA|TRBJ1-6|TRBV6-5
CASTRDGGGSPLHF
TGTGCCAGCACGAGGGACGGTGGGGGTTCACCCCTCCACTTT
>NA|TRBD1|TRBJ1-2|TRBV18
CASIKAGTGGDGYTF
TGTGCCAGCATAAAGGCCGGGACAGGGGGCGACGGCTACACCTTC
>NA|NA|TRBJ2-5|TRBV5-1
CASRDGTVIAETQYF
TGCGCCAGCCGGGACGGCACCGTGATTGCGGAGACCCAGTACTTC
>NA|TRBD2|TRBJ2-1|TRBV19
CASSIPGTSGGGEQFF
TGTGCCAGTAGTATACCCGGGACTAGCGGGGGTGGTGAGCAGTTCTTC
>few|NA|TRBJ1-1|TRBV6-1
CASSESGERTEAFF
TGTGCCAGCAGTGAAAGTGGCGAGAGGACTGAAGCTTTCTTT
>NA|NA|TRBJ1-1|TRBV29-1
CSVEATAVGTEAFF
TGCAGCGTTGAAGCAACGGCAGTGGGGACTGAAGCTTTCTTT
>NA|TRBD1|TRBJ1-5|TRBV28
CASSGGDRARQPQHF
TGTGCCAGCAGCGGGGGGGACAGGGCGCGCCAGCCCCAGCATTTT
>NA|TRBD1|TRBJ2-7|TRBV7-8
CASSFRGQGVSYEQYF
TGTGCCAGCAGCTTCCGAGGACAGGGGGTATCCTACGAGCAGTACTTC
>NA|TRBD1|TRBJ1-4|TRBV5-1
CASSPTGGGHEKLFF
TGCGCCAGCAGCCCGACAGGGGGCGGTCACGAAAAACTGTTTTTT
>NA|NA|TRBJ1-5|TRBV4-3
CASSLRGIGICQPQHF
TGCGCCAGCAGCCTAAGGGGAATCGGCATCTGTCAGCCCCAGCATTTT
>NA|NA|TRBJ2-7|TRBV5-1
CASREGAAYEQYF
TGCGCCAGCAGGGAGGGCGCAGCCTACGAGCAGTACTTC
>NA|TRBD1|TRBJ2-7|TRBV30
CAWMPGTGSYEQYF
TGTGCCTGGATGCCCGGGACAGGGTCCTACGAGCAGTACTTC
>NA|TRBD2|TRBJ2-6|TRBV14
CASSHHSGSGANVLTF
TGTGCCAGCAGCCACCATAGCGGGTCTGGGGCCAACGTCCTGACTTTC
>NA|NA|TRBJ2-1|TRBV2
CASNEQFF
TGTGCCAGCAATGAGCAGTTCTTC
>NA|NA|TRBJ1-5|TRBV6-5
CASRAREGWEQPQHF
TGTGCCAGCAGGGCCCGGGAGGGTTGGGAGCAGCCCCAGCATTTT
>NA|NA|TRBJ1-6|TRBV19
CASSNQGPETPLHF
TGTGCCAGTAGTAATCAGGGACCGGAGACACCCCTCCACTTT
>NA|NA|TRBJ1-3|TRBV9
CASSVGGLSGNTIYF
TGTGCCAGCAGCGTGGGGGGTCTCTCTGGAAACACCATATATTTT
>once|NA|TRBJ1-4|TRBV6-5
CASRRGPYNEKLFF
TGTGCCAGCAGGAGAGGGCCGTATAATGAAAAACTGTTTTTT
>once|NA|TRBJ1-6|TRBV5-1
CASSPTARSPLHF
TGCGCCAGCAGCCCGACAGCGAGGTCACCCCTCCACTTT
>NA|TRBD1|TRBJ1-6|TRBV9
CASSVGSGGASPLHF
TGTGCCAGCAGCGTAGGTTCAGGGGGCGCTTCACCCCTCCACTTT
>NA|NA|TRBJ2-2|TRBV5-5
CASSLRQEFTGELFF
TGTGCCAGCAGCTTGCGGCAGGAGTTCACCGGGGAGCTGTTTTTT
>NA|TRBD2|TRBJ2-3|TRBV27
CASSLAGGFTDTQYF
TGTGCCAGCAGTTTAGCGGGGGGGTTCACAGATACGCAGTATTTT
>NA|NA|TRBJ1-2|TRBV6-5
CASSYRQGTGYTF
TGTGCCAGCAGTTATCGGCAGGGGACTGGCTACACCTTC
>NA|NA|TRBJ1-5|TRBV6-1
CASSDRGAPAQPQHF
TGTGCCAGCAGTGATAGGGGGGCCCCCGCTCAGCCCCAGCATTTT
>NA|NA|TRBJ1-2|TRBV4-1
CASSRTGLAGYTF
TGCGCCAGCAGCCGAACGGGACTTGCAGGCTACACCTTC
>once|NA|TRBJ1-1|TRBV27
CASSLRAGWPEAFF
TGTGCCAGCAGTCTAAGGGCCGGATGGCCTGAAGCTTTCTTT
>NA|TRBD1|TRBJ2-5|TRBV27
CATRTGLETQYF
TGTGCCACCCGGACAGGCTTAGAGACCCAGTACTTC
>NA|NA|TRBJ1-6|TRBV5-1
CASSLETGLGTSPLHF
TGCGCCAGCAGCTTGGAAACAGGGCTGGGTACTTCACCCCTCCACTTT
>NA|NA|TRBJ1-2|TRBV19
CASKHLFGYTF
TGTGCCAGTAAGCACCTGTTTGGCTACACCTTC
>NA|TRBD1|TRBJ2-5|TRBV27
CASSLPGTARETQYF
TGTGCCAGCAGTTTACCTGGGACAGCCCGGGAGACCCAGTACTTC
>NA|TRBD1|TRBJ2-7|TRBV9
CASSVGQGVNYEQYF
TGTGCCAGCAGCGTAGGTCAGGGGGTCAACTACGAGCAGTACTTC
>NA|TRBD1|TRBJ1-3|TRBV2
CASSRQGVYTIYF
TGTGCCAGCAGTCGACAGGGTGTATACACCATATATTTT
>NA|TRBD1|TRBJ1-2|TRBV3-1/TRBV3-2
CASSPPNRGRDYGYTF
TGTGCCAGCAGCCCGCCCAACAGGGGGCGCGACTATGGCTACACCTTC